This T cell receptor beta chain was identified in a study of control samples from healthy donors and cancer patients. Measured with immunoSEQ multiplex PCR; TCRdb has only the in-frame clones, and not every one. This table has nearly 35,000 clones, approximately 93% appearing once. The TCR sequence derives from a man in his forties or fifties with colorectal cancer. Sequenced input: PBMCs.

CDR3 DNA sequence: TGTGCCAGCAGCTTACCAGGGCTCGGGGCCAACGTCCTGACTTTC. Translated: CASSLPGLGANVLTF. The chain couples TRBV11-1 to TRBJ2-6, with D maybe TRBD1 (5 bases). This CDR3 comprises 15 residues. Germline CDR1 is SGHAT and CDR2 is FQDESV (reference sequence). The V gene lost 2 bases and the J gene lost 4 bases, with 9 bases spanning the gap.